The 30 T cell receptor beta chains listed next were all sequenced from one sample in a study of T cell changes during pregnancy in multiple sclerosis. The repertoire was sequenced with immunoSEQ multiplex PCR; TCRdb's copy has only in-frame clones and lacks some. The sample includes under 75,000 clones, about 91% seen only once; the top ten take 2% to 2.5%. This specimen consisted of peripheral blood, obtained in the first trimester of pregnancy. These receptors were collected from a female donor with multiple sclerosis, enrolled in a pregnancy study.

The chain combines TRBV28 with TRBJ2-7; possibly TRBD1 for D (5 bases). CDR1 MDHEN and CDR2 SYDVKM come from the germline V gene. V dropped 6 bases and J dropped 6 bases, with 12 bases sitting between them. The CDR3 has 12 residues. The CDR3 is CASRRQGPEQYF. The CDR3, as DNA: TGTGCCAGCAGGAGGCAGGGCCCCGAGCAGTACTTC.

This chain joins TRBV10-3 and TRBJ2-7, with D possibly matching TRBD1 (6 bases). Trimming removed 4 bases at V and 0 bases at J, with 10 bases between. Germline CDR1 is ENHRY and CDR2 is SYGVKD. This CDR3 spans 14 amino acids. CDR3: CAISATGFSYEQYF. The DNA for the CDR3 is TGTGCCATCAGTGCTACAGGGTTCTCCTACGAGCAGTACTTC.

The genes are TRBV7-9 and TRBJ1-2; D unresolved. V was pared by 0 bases and J by 4 bases, with 12 bases between. CDR3 length equals 15 residues. Germline loops: CDR1 SEHNR, CDR2 FQNEAQ (reference sequence). The CDR3 here is CASSLAGAEAYGYTF. The DNA of the CDR3 is TGTGCCAGCAGCTTAGCGGGCGCAGAAGCCTATGGCTACACCTTC.

The chain joins TRBV6-5 to TRBJ1-1; TRBD1 is a possible D gene (6 bases). Germline loops: CDR1 MNHEY, CDR2 SVGAGI. Deletions cut 4 bases from V and 4 bases from J, with 10 bases between. The CDR3 contains 13 residues. DNA of the CDR3: TGTGCCAGCAGTTCAACAGGGACCACTGAAGCTTTCTTT. Amino acid sequence: CASSSTGTTEAFF.

The chain recombines TRBV13 with TRBJ1-1, with 11 bases fitting TRBD1. Germline V gene lookup returns CDR1 PRHDT and CDR2 FYEKMQ (reference sequence). The CDR3 has 15 amino acids. V trimming: 5 bases; J trimming: 8 bases; junction bases outside the gene matches: 10. Here the CDR3 reads CASSPPRRDRGEAFF. DNA of the CDR3: TGTGCCAGCAGCCCTCCTCGAAGGGACAGGGGGGAAGCTTTCTTT.

This chain joins TRBV19 and TRBJ2-4, with 8 bases matching TRBD1. The CDR3 loop spans 13 amino acids. Per the germline V gene, CDR1 is LNHDA and CDR2 is SQIVND (reference sequence). The V segment lost 3 bases and the J segment 6 bases; nucleotides outside the gene matches: 1. For the CDR3, the DNA is TGTGCCAGTAGTATTGGACAGGGAAACATTCAGTACTTC. Translating it yields CASSIGQGNIQYF.

V gene TRBV7-3 combines with J gene TRBJ2-4, with a tentative D call TRBD1 (5 bases). With 2 bases removed from V and 6 bases from J, the gap between germline ends came to 8 bases. The CDR3 has 13 amino acids. Germline CDR1 SGHTA, CDR2 FQGTGA. The CDR3: CASSLGARNIQYF. The CDR3 region has the DNA TGTGCCAGCAGCTTAGGGGCAAGAAACATTCAGTACTTC.

V and J are TRBV28 and TRBJ2-7; a possible D gene is TRBD2 (7 bases). The CDR3 loop spans 15 amino acids. Trimming pared 6 bases from V and 2 bases from J, leaving 17 bases between. Germline CDR1 MDHEN, CDR2 SYDVKM. The CDR3: CASSQTGREAYEQYF. The CDR3 nucleotides are TGTGCCAGCAGCCAAACAGGGAGGGAAGCCTACGAGCAGTACTTC. Full variable domain (remainder filled in from reference TRBV28 and TRBJ2-7): DVKVTQSSRYLVKRTGEKVFLECVQDMDHENMFWYRQDPGLGLRLIYFSYDVKMKEKGDIPEGYSVSREKKERFSLILESASTNQTSMYLCASSQTGREAYEQYFGPGTRLTVT.

The rearrangement uses TRBV7-9 and TRBJ1-2; 8 bases match TRBD1. V was pared by 5 bases and J by 4 bases, with 12 bases of the junction left unmatched. Germline loops: CDR1 SEHNR, CDR2 FQNEAQ (reference sequence). The CDR3 has 16 residues. DNA of the CDR3: TGTGCCAGCAGCAAACGGGCCAGGGGGCGGGTCTATGGCTACACCTTC. Its translation: CASSKRARGRVYGYTF.

This clone has a single count. This rearrangement joins TRBV5-4 to TRBJ1-1, with a weak D call TRBD1 (6 bases). CDR1 is SGHNT, CDR2 YYREEE, per germline (reference sequence). V lost 4 bases, J lost 4 bases, and 17 bases lay in between. This CDR3 has 15 amino acids. CDR3 protein: CASSGRGRLGTEAFF. The DNA of the CDR3 is TGTGCCAGCAGCGGCAGGGGCCGATTAGGCACTGAAGCTTTCTTT. The complete variable domain, with remaining parts taken from reference TRBV5-4 and TRBJ1-1, reads ETGVTQSPTHLIKTRGQQVTLRCSSQSGHNTVSWYQQALGQGPQFIFQYYREEENGRGNFPPRFSGLQFPNYSSELNVNALELDDSALYLCASSGRGRLGTEAFFGQGTRLTVV.

The V gene is TRBV5-1, the J gene TRBJ2-1; a weak D match, TRBD2 (5 bases). V lost 4 bases, J lost 2 bases, and 16 bases lay in between. In germline, CDR1 is SGHRS, CDR2 YFSETQ. This CDR3 comprises 16 residues. Here the CDR3 DNA reads TGCGCCAGCAGCCCCAGCGCGGGCGGAGCCTACAATGAGCAGTTCTTC. The encoded protein is CASSPSAGGAYNEQFF.

The rearrangement joins TRBV28 to TRBJ2-2; 12 bases fit TRBD2. The junction had 5 bases not matched to a gene; V was cut back by 8 bases and J by 4 bases. The germline CDR1 and CDR2 sequences are MDHEN and SYDVKM. This CDR3 region has 15 residues. The CDR3 reads CASGRLAGATGELFF. CDR3 coding DNA: TGTGCCAGCGGAAGACTAGCGGGAGCCACCGGGGAGCTGTTTTTT.

This chain connects TRBV28 to TRBJ1-3; no firm D call. CDR1 and CDR2 from the germline V gene are MDHEN and SYDVKM. Trimming took 3 bases from V and 8 from J, leaving 8 bases between them. The CDR3 spans 12 residues. The CDR3 loop reads CASSFSIDTIYF. The CDR3 DNA follows: TGTGCCAGCAGTTTCTCAATAGACACCATATATTTT.

This CDR3 is CSVEFHGDRVYEQYF. The CDR3 region has the DNA TGCAGCGTTGAGTTTCATGGGGACAGGGTCTACGAGCAGTACTTC. This chain joins TRBV29-1 and TRBJ2-7; 9 nucleotides match TRBD1. CDR1 is SQVTM, CDR2 ANQGSEA, per germline. The CDR3 is 15 amino acids. V trimming: 3 bases; J trimming: 3 bases; junction bases outside the gene matches: 9.

J is TRBJ1-1 and V is TRBV28, with 9 bases lining up with TRBD1. Germline CDR1 reads MDHEN; CDR2 reads SYDVKM. This CDR3 has 16 amino acids. V gave up 6 bases and J gave up 1 base; unmatched junction bases: 9. The CDR3 reads CASSLLQGAENTEAFF. CDR3 sequence (DNA): TGTGCCAGCAGCCTTTTACAGGGGGCCGAGAACACTGAAGCTTTCTTT.

This clone was observed a handful of times. V usage is TRBV5-4 and J usage is TRBJ1-2; TRBD1 agrees at 7 bases. Germline trimming cut 4 bases from V and 4 bases from J; bases unmatched to any gene: 7. Germline CDR1 is SGHNT and CDR2 is YYREEE (reference sequence). This CDR3 contains 14 residues. CDR3 coding DNA: TGTGCCAGCAGCCGAACAGGGGCCGCCTATGGCTACACCTTC. Translating it yields CASSRTGAAYGYTF. The full variable domain, its missing parts supplied by reference TRBV5-4 and TRBJ1-2, is ETGVTQSPTHLIKTRGQQVTLRCSSQSGHNTVSWYQQALGQGPQFIFQYYREEENGRGNFPPRFSGLQFPNYSSELNVNALELDDSALYLCASSRTGAAYGYTFGSGTRLTVV.

The chain combines TRBV6-1 with TRBJ1-3; no firm D call. The V gene's germline CDR1 is MNHNS and CDR2 SASEGT. Trimming left V 1 base short and J 0 bases short, with 13 bases between. This CDR3 has 17 amino acids. CDR3 DNA: TGTGCCAGCAGTGAAGTGAGGGTTCGGAGCTCTGGAAACACCATATATTTT. Translating gives CASSEVRVRSSGNTIYF.

The rearrangement uses TRBV1 and TRBJ2-2; TRBD1, the table's D call, lacks a check against the DNA. TRBV1 is labeled a pseudogene. The CDR3 sequence is 16 residues long. CDR3 nucleotide sequence: TGCACCAGCAGTCCCAGGGGTTCTCTGAACACCGGGGAGCTGTTTTTT. As protein: CTSSPRGSLNTGELFF.

This rearrangement joins TRBV5-1 to TRBJ1-1; weak D call: TRBD1 (6 bases). CDR3 length equals 16 residues. Germline assignment: CDR1 SGHRS and CDR2 YFSETQ. The V gene lost 4 bases and the J gene lost 0 bases, with 16 bases spanning the gap. The CDR3 sequence is CASSQRDKGLNTEAFF. CDR3 nucleotides: TGCGCCAGCAGCCAACGGGACAAGGGGCTGAACACTGAAGCTTTCTTT.

V gene TRBV4-1 combines with J gene TRBJ1-1; D is unresolved. This CDR3 has 15 residues. Trimming removed 0 bases at V and 1 base at J, with 9 bases between. CDR1 is MGHRA, CDR2 YSYEKL, per germline. The CDR3 DNA reads TGCGCCAGCAGCCAAGAGGCTTTTGGGAACACTGAAGCTTTCTTT. Translation: CASSQEAFGNTEAFF.

The chain carries TRBV27 and TRBJ2-1; perhaps TRBD1 as D (6 bases). Deletions cut 5 bases from V and 4 bases from J, with 18 bases between. Germline V gene data show CDR1 as MNHEY and CDR2 as SMNVEV (reference sequence). CDR3 size: 16 residues. CDR3 DNA: TGTGCCAGCAGTAAAGCCGGGACCCAGGGGTACAATGAGCAGTTCTTC. Protein: CASSKAGTQGYNEQFF.

The rearrangement joins TRBV7-7 to TRBJ2-1; 8 nucleotides agree with TRBD2. J gave up 0 bases and V 11 bases, and 15 bases lay outside the gene matches. Germline CDR1 reads SSHAT; CDR2 reads FNYEAQ (reference sequence). CDR3 length: 17 amino acids. The CDR3 DNA follows: TGTGCCGTGGGGTCGCTAGCGGGCTTATTCTCCTACAATGAGCAGTTCTTC. Translation gives CAVGSLAGLFSYNEQFF.

V and J are TRBV6-4 and TRBJ1-5; 8 bases agree with TRBD1. The ends lost 5 bases at V and 7 bases at J; junction bases unmatched: 10. Germline CDR1 reads MRHNA; CDR2 reads SNTAGT. This CDR3 is 15 amino acids long. CDR3 bases: TGTGCCAGCAGTCCAGGGGGCGACGGGGTGCAGCCCCAGCATTTT. Protein product: CASSPGGDGVQPQHF.

The chain is built from TRBV18 and TRBJ2-7; a possible D gene is TRBD2 (6 bases). The CDR3 covers 14 residues. Trimming took off 2 bases at V and 2 bases at J, with 10 bases between the two ends. Germline V lookup: CDR1 KGHSH, CDR2 LQKENI. CDR3 loop: CASSPEWRAYEQYF. CDR3 in DNA: TGTGCCAGCTCACCAGAGTGGAGGGCCTACGAGCAGTACTTC.

V usage is TRBV5-4 and J usage is TRBJ2-7, with TRBD2 matching over 7 bases. Germline lookup yields CDR1 SGHNT and CDR2 YYREEE (reference sequence). The ends lost 4 bases at V and 6 bases at J; junction bases unmatched: 7. The CDR3 length is 13 residues. CDR3 coding DNA: TGTGCCAGCAGCGAGGCTGGGGGGGGCGAGCAGTACTTC. Residues: CASSEAGGGEQYF.

J is TRBJ1-2 and V is TRBV27, with D tentatively TRBD1 (5 bases). The V end lost 6 bases, the J end lost 9 bases, and 17 bases lay between the germline ends. CDR1 and CDR2 (germline): MNHEY, SMNVEV (reference sequence). This CDR3 contains 13 residues. The DNA for the CDR3 is TGTGCCAGCAGCCCCCAGGTAGGGGCCCGCTACACCTTC. Translated: CASSPQVGARYTF.

The rearrangement links TRBV7-3 to TRBJ2-6; 10 positions agree with TRBD2. CDR1 is SGHTA, CDR2 FQGTGA, per germline. V lost 5 bases and J lost 0; bases outside the gene matches: 16. The CDR3 runs to 21 residues. CDR3 loop: CASSPQHSRLAGPSGANVLTF. The CDR3 DNA is TGTGCCAGCAGCCCACAACACTCGAGACTAGCGGGTCCCTCTGGGGCCAACGTCCTGACTTTC.

This clone ranks as medium-sized. This chain links TRBV6-5 with TRBJ1-5; D not resolved. V was trimmed by 2 bases and J by 6 bases, leaving 8 bases between them. CDR3 length: 13 residues. CDR1 and CDR2 (germline): MNHEY, SVGAGI. The DNA for the CDR3 is TGTGCCAGCAGTTACGGGAGGTTTCAGCCCCAGCATTTT. Protein: CASSYGRFQPQHF.

The chain links TRBV30 to TRBJ1-1, with 9 bases that match TRBD1. This CDR3 spans 15 amino acids. Looked up from germline, CDR1 is GTSNPN and CDR2 is SVGIG (reference sequence). The J segment lost 5 bases and the V segment lost 3 bases, leaving 10 bases of the junction unmatched. The CDR3 spells CAWRGQGAGITEAFF. CDR3 nucleotides: TGTGCCTGGAGGGGACAGGGCGCCGGCATTACTGAAGCTTTCTTT.

This chain links TRBV28 with TRBJ2-5; 7 bases agree with TRBD1. Per germline, CDR1 MDHEN and CDR2 SYDVKM. Trimming cost V 3 bases and J 2 bases; bases outside gene matches: 9. This CDR3 region has 16 residues. In DNA form, the CDR3 reads TGTGCCAGCAGTTTGAGTCTCCCAGGGGGACAAGAGACCCAGTACTTC. The encoded protein is CASSLSLPGGQETQYF. The full variable domain, its missing parts supplied by reference TRBV28 and TRBJ2-5, is DVKVTQSSRYLVKRTGEKVFLECVQDMDHENMFWYRQDPGLGLRLIYFSYDVKMKEKGDIPEGYSVSREKKERFSLILESASTNQTSMYLCASSLSLPGGQETQYFGPGTRLLVL.